The next 9 T cell receptor beta chains were all read from a single sample in a study of blood T cell repertoires in COVID-19. Clones were read by immunoSEQ multiplex PCR, and TCRdb kept only the in-frame ones, dropping some. The table lists hundreds of thousands of clones, roughly 91% of them singletons. The specimen sequenced was PBMCs or T cells enriched from blood (not recorded which). The receptors here all came from a woman aged 60-75 years in a cohort exposed to, infected with or recovered from COVID-19 (not recorded which).

A single count supports this clone. The V and J genes are TRBV9 and TRBJ1-1; possible D gene TRBD1, 5 bases. The CDR3 consists of 14 residues. Germline V gene sequence: CDR1 SGDLS, CDR2 YYNGEE. V was pared by 0 bases and J by 4 bases, with 10 bases between. The CDR3 DNA reads TGTGCCAGCAGCGTAGGTCCAGGGATCACTGAAGCTTTCTTT. It encodes CASSVGPGITEAFF.

This clone was seen a few times. The rearrangement links TRBV7-3 to TRBJ2-5; 14 bases line up with TRBD2. The germline gives CDR1 SGHTA, CDR2 FQGTGA. The junction had 4 bases not matched to a gene; V was cut back by 2 bases and J by 2 bases. CDR3 length: 17 amino acids. In DNA, the CDR3 is TGTGCCAGCAGCTTAGGGACTAGCGGGGGTCTTCAAGAGACCCAGTACTTC. Its translation is CASSLGTSGGLQETQYF.

The chain couples TRBV3-1 (or the pseudogene TRBV3-2) to TRBJ1-1, with D maybe TRBD1 (5 bases). This CDR3 has 14 amino acids. V was pared by 1 base and J by 5 bases, with 11 bases between. Germline-derived CDR1 and CDR2 are LGHDT and YNNKEL (reference sequence). Here the CDR3 reads CASSQAGLMTEAFF. As DNA, the CDR3 is TGTGCCAGCAGCCAAGCAGGGTTAATGACTGAAGCTTTCTTT.

V and J are TRBV7-8 and TRBJ2-2; D gene ambiguous. V was trimmed by 5 bases and J by 1 base, leaving 14 bases between them. Germline V gene sequence: CDR1 SGHVS, CDR2 FQNEAQ. CDR3 length: 16 amino acids. The CDR3 is CASSPFVPVNTGELFF. DNA for the CDR3: TGTGCCAGCAGCCCCTTCGTCCCGGTGAACACCGGGGAGCTGTTTTTT.

The rearrangement uses TRBV19 and TRBJ2-1, with 8 bases fitting TRBD1. In germline, CDR1 is LNHDA, CDR2 SQIVND (reference sequence). V trimming: 3 bases; J trimming: 6 bases; junction bases outside the gene matches: 7. This CDR3 region has 15 residues. CDR3 amino acids: CASSMGQAYPNEQFF. The CDR3 DNA reads TGTGCCAGTAGTATGGGACAGGCGTACCCCAATGAGCAGTTCTTC.

CDR3 DNA sequence: TGTGCCAGCAGCCCCGCCGGTACGGTAGCTTACAATGAGCAGTTCTTC. Protein product: CASSPAGTVAYNEQFF. The chain employs TRBV7-3 and TRBJ2-1, with D unclear. The length of the CDR3 is 16 residues. V was shortened by 5 bases and J by 4 bases, with 18 bases between the two germline ends. Per germline, CDR1 SGHTA and CDR2 FQGTGA.

The chain employs TRBV18 and TRBJ1-1; no reliable D call. This CDR3 has 14 amino acids. The germline V and J ends were trimmed by 3 bases and 10 bases, with 18 bases remaining between them. Looked up from germline, CDR1 is KGHSH and CDR2 is LQKENI. The DNA of the CDR3 is TGTGCCAGCTCACCTGACCCAGGCCCGCTCAGAGCTTTCTTT. Translating gives CASSPDPGPLRAFF.

This chain's CDR3 is CASSPRYGYTF. DNA of the CDR3: TGTGCCAGCAGCCCCCGCTATGGCTACACCTTC. The gene calls are TRBV6-5 and TRBJ1-2; no definite D call. This CDR3 spans 11 amino acids. The germline V and J ends were trimmed by 6 bases and 4 bases, with 6 bases remaining between them. The germline gives CDR1 MNHEY, CDR2 SVGAGI.

The rearrangement joins TRBV19 to TRBJ2-1, with 8 bases that match TRBD1. Germline trimming cut 3 bases from V and 6 bases from J; bases unmatched to any gene: 1. This CDR3 region has 13 residues. The germline gives CDR1 LNHDA, CDR2 SQIVND (reference sequence). CDR3 region: CASSITGGNEQFF. CDR3 nucleotide sequence: TGTGCCAGTAGTATCACAGGGGGCAATGAGCAGTTCTTC.